The next 5 T cell receptor beta chains were all read from a single sample in a study of CD8 T cells in Susac syndrome. RNA, at about 0.45 to 1 ug, was reverse transcribed with random hexamers. TCRdb independently ran MiXCR on the immunoSEQ multiplex PCR reads; one entry per CDR3 protein. The table records approximately 170,000 distinct CDR3 sequences, about 90% of them present only once. Source material: CD4+ T cells from PBMCs. The receptor set was obtained from a human donor in good health.

This rearrangement joins TRBV2 to TRBJ2-7, with 9 bases fitting TRBD1. Germline loops: CDR1 SNHLY, CDR2 FYNNEI. The CDR3 is 14 residues long. The V gene end was trimmed by 7 bases and the J gene end by 5 bases; junction bases not matched to a gene: 9. CDR3 residues: CASNPGTGRDEQYF. The CDR3 DNA is TGTGCCAGCAATCCCGGGACAGGGAGGGACGAGCAGTACTTC.

The CDR3 here is CASSLDREQFF. The CDR3 nucleotides are TGCGCCAGCAGCTTGGACCGGGAGCAGTTCTTC. The chain employs TRBV5-1 and TRBJ2-1; D is undetermined. Germline-derived CDR1 and CDR2 are SGHRS and YFSETQ. Trimming took off 0 bases at V and 10 bases at J, with 5 bases between the two ends. This CDR3 region has 11 residues.

This sequence joins TRBV10-1 and TRBJ1-6, with D tentatively TRBD1 (5 bases). The CDR3 is made up of 16 amino acids. V dropped 7 bases and J dropped 0 bases, with 13 bases sitting between them. From germline, CDR1 is WNHNN and CDR2 SYGVQD (reference sequence). The CDR3 loop is CASKDTGDSYNSPLHF. The CDR3, as DNA: TGCGCCAGCAAAGATACAGGAGACTCCTATAATTCACCCCTCCACTTT.

The chain couples TRBV3-1 to TRBJ2-3, with unresolved D. This CDR3 is built from 12 residues. V lost 4 bases and J lost 9, with 11 bases in between. Germline CDR1 LGHDT, CDR2 YNNKEL (reference sequence). The CDR3 DNA is TGTGCCAGCAGCCCTAACCAATACACGCAGTATTTT. This sequence encodes CASSPNQYTQYF.

This clonotype was detected once. The chain joins TRBV6-2 or TRBV6-3 to TRBJ2-5; D is ambiguous. CDR1 and CDR2 from the germline V gene are MNHEY and SVGEGT. Trimming stripped 2 bases from V and 3 bases from J, with 10 bases between. This CDR3 contains 14 residues. As DNA, the CDR3 is TGTGCCAGCAGTTACGGGTCCGCCAAAGAGACCCAGTACTTC. Translation: CASSYGSAKETQYF.